The clone carrying this T cell receptor (beta chain) was seen a few times. What it binds is unknown. The data are from a study of radiotherapy plus CTLA-4 blockade in lung cancer. The CDR3 is 14 amino acids. V shed 10 bases, J shed 4 bases, and the junction held 10 bases outside the gene matches. Germline V gives CDR1 MNHNS, CDR2 SASEGT. Study outcomes and limitations: Clones derived from tumor TCRs expanded in blood after radiotherapy plus ipilimumab.

The data were produced by immunoSEQ multiplex PCR, yet TCRdb's version contains in-frame clones alone and is incomplete. This table holds over 30,000 clones, approximately 79% found once. This chain joins TRBV6-1 and TRBJ2-1, with 7 bases identical to TRBD1. This sequence originates from a human donor with non-small cell lung cancer that progressed on radiotherapy plus ipilimumab. The sequencing here drew on peripheral blood, taken from a patient treated with radiotherapy plus ipilimumab. This CDR3 is CATGTDNSYNEQFF. DNA of the CDR3: TGTGCCACAGGGACAGACAATTCTTACAATGAGCAGTTCTTC.